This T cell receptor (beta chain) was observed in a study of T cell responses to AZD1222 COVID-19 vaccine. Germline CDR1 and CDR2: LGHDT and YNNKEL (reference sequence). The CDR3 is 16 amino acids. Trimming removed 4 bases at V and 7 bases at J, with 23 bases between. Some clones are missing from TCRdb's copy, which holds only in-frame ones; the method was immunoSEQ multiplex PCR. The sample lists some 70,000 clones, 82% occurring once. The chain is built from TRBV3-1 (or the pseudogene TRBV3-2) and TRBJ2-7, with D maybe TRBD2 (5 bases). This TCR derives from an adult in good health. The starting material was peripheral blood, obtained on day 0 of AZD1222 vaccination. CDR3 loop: CASSPHPEGLNKEQYF. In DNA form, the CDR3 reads TGTGCCAGCAGCCCTCACCCGGAAGGACTCAACAAGGAGCAGTACTTC.